The clone carrying this T cell receptor beta chain has just a few counts. Its antigen is not identified. At one of its ends the junction is not consistent with the germline gene, which may arise from a read error. The CDR3 runs to 15 residues. Germline CDR1 is SSHAT and CDR2 is FNYEAQ (reference sequence). 5'RACE template switching produced TCR cDNA carrying a universal primer site and UMIs. TCRdb reprocessed the 5' RACE reads with MiXCR, giving one entry per CDR3 protein. The table includes under 600,000 distinct CDR3 sequences, roughly 22% detected once. The entry originates in a study of T cells after yellow fever vaccination. Turning to the study itself: Fractions low in cell number were prepared with SMART-Seq v4 Ultra Low Input.

Study-wide results and caveats: FACS-sorted repertoires might harbor abundant contaminating clonotypes from the bulk population.

J is TRBJ2-3 and V is TRBV7-7; a possible D gene is TRBD2 (5 bases). The receptor was isolated from a man younger than 30 who received the YFV17D yellow fever vaccine. The sample here was PBMCs, taken roughly 20 days after the first yellow fever vaccination. Here the CDR3 reads CASSLVAGNPDTQYF. In DNA, the CDR3 is TGTGCTAGCAGCTTAGTCGCCGGGAATCCAGATACGCAGTATTTT.